This T cell receptor beta chain derives from a study of cytomegalovirus exposure and HLA in healthy donors. It was with 60 Vbeta and 13 Jbeta primers that the PCR ran. Profiling relied on immunoSEQ multiplex PCR, and the TCRdb table lists in-frame clones only, not all of them. The sample yields tens of thousands of clones, less than 85% seen once. The donors were healthy bone marrow donors. The CDR3 consists of 19 residues. The germline CDR1 and CDR2 sequences are SGHAT and FQNNGV. Trimming removed 2 bases from V and 1 base from J; junction bases left unmatched: 12. The receptor was derived from a woman aged 18 to 35 in good health and CMV-seronegative. The sample taken for sequencing was PBMCs. The V and J genes are TRBV11-2 and TRBJ2-2, with 8 bases that match TRBD2. DNA of the CDR3: TGTGCCAGCAGCTTATCCGAGACTAGCGTCGTTTTGAACACCGGGGAGCTGTTTTTT. Its protein is CASSLSETSVVLNTGELFF.